This T cell receptor (beta chain) came from a study of monozygotic twins with inflammatory bowel disease. The CDR3 is 16 amino acids. Germline CDR1 is SGHRS and CDR2 is YFSETQ. TCRdb reprocessed the 5' RACE reads and stores each CDR3 protein as one record, lacking DNA. Recorded for this sample: 300,000 to 350,000 distinct CDR3 sequences. This TCR was recovered from a human donor with ulcerative colitis or Crohn's disease, or a healthy co-twin of an affected twin (not recorded which). This chain uses TRBV5-1 with TRBJ2-3. The sample comprised blood. CDR3 protein: CASSWALAASTDTQYF.